What follows are 29 T cell receptor beta chains derived from one specimen sequenced in a study of T cell responses to AZD1222 COVID-19 vaccine. Only in-frame clones appear in the TCRdb table, and some are missing; sequencing was by immunoSEQ multiplex PCR. The sample carries 120,000 or so clones, roughly 82% recorded once. Here the sequenced sample was peripheral blood, taken 28 days after the second AZD1222 dose. The source is an adult who received the AZD1222 COVID-19 vaccine.

The chain links TRBV24-1 to TRBJ2-7; 7 bases map to TRBD1. The CDR3 covers 17 residues. CDR1 and CDR2 (germline): KGHDR, SFDVKD. Trimming took 2 bases from V and 2 from J; bases not matched to a gene: 11. This chain's CDR3 is CATSDWNRDSAAYEQYF. The CDR3 DNA reads TGTGCCACCAGTGATTGGAACCGGGACAGTGCTGCCTACGAGCAGTACTTC.

The V and J genes are TRBV3-1 (or the pseudogene TRBV3-2) and TRBJ2-7; D not certain. Trimming left V 1 base short and J 5 bases short, with 18 bases between. Germline V gene lookup returns CDR1 LGHDT and CDR2 YNNKEL (reference sequence). CDR3 length equals 16 residues. The CDR3 loop reads CASSQGLGWRLDEQYF. CDR3 DNA: TGTGCCAGCAGCCAAGGTTTAGGTTGGAGACTGGACGAGCAGTACTTC.

This clone was found once. This rearrangement joins TRBV4-1 to TRBJ1-6, with D perhaps TRBD1 (5 bases). The CDR3 consists of 16 residues. The V end was cut by 2 bases, the J end by 7 bases, with 15 bases between. The germline gives CDR1 MGHRA, CDR2 YSYEKL. DNA for the CDR3: TGCGCCAGCAGCCAAAATTTTGGACAAAAGAATTCACCCCTCCACTTT. This codes for CASSQNFGQKNSPLHF.

The chain combines TRBV9 with TRBJ1-5, with TRBD1 matching 7 bases. J was trimmed by 5 bases and V by 0 bases; bases with no gene match: 2. The CDR3 runs 14 residues. The germline V gene has CDR1 SGDLS and CDR2 YYNGEE. The CDR3 DNA reads TGTGCCAGCAGCGTAGGGGACAGATATCAGCCCCAGCATTTT. It codes for CASSVGDRYQPQHF.

The genes are TRBV6-2 or TRBV6-3 and TRBJ1-1, with D uncertain. Trimming cost V 2 bases and J 1 base, with 8 bases left between them. Germline V gives CDR1 MNHEY, CDR2 SVGEGT. The CDR3 runs 14 residues. DNA for the CDR3: TGTGCCAGCAGTTACATGTCCGCGAACACTGAAGCTTTCTTT. Translating it yields CASSYMSANTEAFF.

The CDR3 nucleotides are TGTGCCAGTAGTATAAGGGATGACAGTCCCAGATACGGCTACACCTTC. Protein sequence: CASSIRDDSPRYGYTF. The V gene is TRBV19, the J gene TRBJ1-2, with D perhaps matching TRBD1 (5 bases). CDR1 and CDR2 (germline): LNHDA, SQIVND (reference sequence). The CDR3 sequence is 16 residues long. The V end lost 2 bases, the J end lost 8 bases, and 21 bases lay between the germline ends.

The chain has TRBV6-2 or TRBV6-3 and TRBJ2-1; 7 bases are a match to TRBD2. CDR3 length: 15 residues. Per germline, CDR1 MNHEY and CDR2 SVGEGT. V lost 5 bases to trimming and J lost 9 bases; unmatched junction nucleotides: 13. DNA of the CDR3: TGTGCCAGCAGTCCCTGGGGGGGTGTTGAAGGTGAGCAGTTCTTC. As protein: CASSPWGGVEGEQFF.

The chain has TRBV6-1 and TRBJ1-5; D might be TRBD1 (5 bases). The CDR3 has 12 residues. Germline-derived CDR1 and CDR2 are MNHNS and SASEGT. The ends were cut back, 3 bases at V and 5 bases at J, with 5 bases in the middle. The CDR3, as DNA: TGTGCCAGCAGTGACAGGGATCAGCCCCAGCATTTT. Amino acid sequence: CASSDRDQPQHF.

As for this clone: At one end the junction does not follow the germline gene, possibly because of a read error. The chain couples TRBV7-2 to TRBJ2-3, with D possibly TRBD2 on 6 matching bases. This CDR3 is 15 amino acids long. Germline lookup yields CDR1 SGHTA and CDR2 FQGNSA. CDR3 region: CASRFPGDRTDTQYF. The CDR3 DNA is TGTGCCAGCCGCTTTCCGGGGGACCGCACAGATACGCAGTATTTT.

This chain uses TRBV7-6 with TRBJ1-1; 9 bases map to TRBD1. The CDR3 covers 15 residues. The V segment lost 1 base and the J segment 6 bases; nucleotides outside the gene matches: 6. CDR1 and CDR2 from the germline V gene are SGHVS and FNYEAQ. The CDR3 sequence: CASSLGSQGAPEAFF. The CDR3, as DNA: TGTGCCAGCAGCTTAGGATCACAGGGGGCTCCTGAAGCTTTCTTT.

The chain recombines TRBV24-1 with TRBJ1-4; 9 nucleotides align to TRBD1. This CDR3 is built from 16 residues. V trimming: 6 bases; J trimming: 2 bases; junction bases outside the gene matches: 6. Germline CDR1 KGHDR, CDR2 SFDVKD. The CDR3 region has the DNA TGTGCCACCAGTCAGGGACAGGGATATACTAATGAAAAACTGTTTTTT. It specifies CATSQGQGYTNEKLFF.

V gene TRBV24-1 combines with J gene TRBJ2-2, with TRBD1 matching over 7 bases. V lost 10 bases and J lost 5; bases outside the gene matches: 9. This CDR3 region has 14 residues. Germline V gene lookup returns CDR1 KGHDR and CDR2 SFDVKD. The CDR3 here is CATQTGTWTGELFF. CDR3 DNA sequence: TGTGCCACACAGACAGGGACATGGACCGGGGAGCTGTTTTTT.

The rearrangement uses TRBV7-2 and TRBJ1-3; D call uncertain. The CDR3 has 14 amino acids. Germline V gene sequence: CDR1 SGHTA, CDR2 FQGNSA. V lost 8 bases, J lost 0 bases, and 11 bases lay in between. The CDR3 coding sequence is TGTGCCAGCTCTGTTTCGTTCTCTGGAAACACCATATATTTT. It codes for CASSVSFSGNTIYF.

CDR3: CASSTGLAGFTDTQYF. In DNA, the CDR3 is TGTGCCAGCAGCACTGGACTAGCGGGGTTCACAGATACGCAGTATTTT. This sequence joins TRBV7-2 and TRBJ2-3; TRBD2 matches 12 bases. Germline V lookup: CDR1 SGHTA, CDR2 FQGNSA. V lost 5 bases, J lost 2 bases, and 5 bases stayed unmatched. The CDR3 loop spans 16 amino acids.

The CDR3 protein is CASSEAGRGRYTEAFF. In nucleotides, the CDR3 is TGTGCCAGCAGTGAAGCGGGTCGGGGAAGGTACACTGAAGCTTTCTTT. This sequence joins TRBV2 and TRBJ1-1; D gene unclear. Germline V lookup: CDR1 SNHLY, CDR2 FYNNEI. Trimming pared 0 bases from V and 3 bases from J, leaving 14 bases between. CDR3 size: 16 residues.

The V and J genes are TRBV7-2 and TRBJ2-7; D is tentatively TRBD1 or TRBD2 (5 bases each). Germline CDR1 and CDR2: SGHTA and FQGNSA. The CDR3 length is 15 residues. The ends were cut back, 0 bases at V and 1 base at J, with 10 bases in the middle. DNA for the CDR3: TGTGCCAGCAGCTTAGCGGGGACCCAGTCCTACGAGCAGTACTTC. This encodes CASSLAGTQSYEQYF.

This clone was observed once. The chain combines TRBV5-8 with TRBJ1-3; D is unresolved. CDR3 length equals 15 residues. CDR1 and CDR2 (germline): SGHTS, YDEGEE. Trimming removed 4 bases from V and 0 bases from J, with 11 bases in between. The CDR3 DNA is TGTGCCAGCAGCAATCGACTCATCTCTGGAAACACCATATATTTT. Amino acid sequence: CASSNRLISGNTIYF.

The gene calls are TRBV18 and TRBJ1-1, with 7 bases identical to TRBD1. Trimming cost V 3 bases and J 2 bases; bases outside gene matches: 6. Per the germline V gene, CDR1 is KGHSH and CDR2 is LQKENI. This CDR3 comprises 15 residues. This chain's CDR3 is CASSPMGQLNTEAFF. CDR3 sequence (DNA): TGTGCCAGCTCACCTATGGGACAGCTTAACACTGAAGCTTTCTTT. The entire variable domain, with the rest obtained from reference TRBV18 and TRBJ1-1, is as follows: NAGVMQNPRHLVRRRGQEARLRCSPMKGHSHVYWYRQLPEEGLKFMVYLQKENIIDESGMPKERFSAEFPKEGPSILRIQQVVRGDSAAYFCASSPMGQLNTEAFFGQGTRLTVV.

The V and J genes are TRBV6-2 or TRBV6-3 and TRBJ2-5, with 7 bases lining up with TRBD2. The CDR3 loop spans 14 amino acids. The ends lost 5 bases at V and 1 base at J; junction bases unmatched: 4. Germline CDR1 is MNHEY and CDR2 is SVGEGT. The CDR3 here is CASSRLATQETQYF. The CDR3 nucleotides read TGTGCCAGCAGTAGACTAGCAACCCAAGAGACCCAGTACTTC.

The chain carries TRBV4-1 and TRBJ1-3, with D hard to call. V shed 0 bases and J shed 2 bases, with 2 bases lying between them. This CDR3 spans 13 amino acids. CDR1 MGHRA and CDR2 YSYEKL come from the germline V gene. CDR3 loop: CASSQDPGNTIYF. In DNA form, the CDR3 reads TGCGCCAGCAGCCAAGACCCTGGAAACACCATATATTTT.

This clone appeared a single time. CDR3 sequence (DNA): TGTGCCACCAGTGATTTGCGTACTACTTACAATGAGCAGTTCTTC. Translating gives CATSDLRTTYNEQFF. The gene calls are TRBV24-1 and TRBJ2-1; D call uncertain. The CDR3 runs to 15 residues. Germline assignment: CDR1 KGHDR and CDR2 SFDVKD. Between the trimmed V and J ends, which lost 0 bases and 4 bases, there was a span of 9 bases.

The CDR3 sequence: CASSQRQKNEKLFF. The CDR3 DNA reads TGCGCCAGCAGCCAACGGCAGAAAAATGAAAAACTGTTTTTT. V is TRBV4-1 and J is TRBJ1-4, with D uncertain. The CDR3 consists of 14 residues. Germline CDR1 MGHRA, CDR2 YSYEKL. V was cut by 2 bases and J by 5 bases, with 9 bases left in between.

A remark on this clone: Other DNA sequences in the same sample also yield this CDR3. The chain uses TRBV6-2 or TRBV6-3 and TRBJ1-2; TRBD1 is a possible D gene (6 bases). This CDR3 spans 13 amino acids. The V end lost 6 bases, the J end lost 2 bases, and 10 bases lay between the germline ends. Germline lookup yields CDR1 MNHEY and CDR2 SVGEGT. CDR3 protein: CASSRDINYGYTF. As DNA, the CDR3 is TGTGCCAGCAGCCGGGACATAAACTATGGCTACACCTTC.

The chain couples TRBV11-2 to TRBJ2-1, with 11 bases matching TRBD2. The V gene's germline CDR1 is SGHAT and CDR2 FQNNGV. Trimming at V came to 5 bases and at J to 4 bases, leaving 7 bases not matched to a gene. This CDR3 has 16 residues. The CDR3 bases are TGTGCCAGCAGCCACCTCCTAGCGGGGGGATACAATGAGCAGTTCTTC. Protein sequence: CASSHLLAGGYNEQFF.

The chain recombines TRBV28 with TRBJ1-1; TRBD1 aligns across 7 bases. J lost 0 bases, V lost 10 bases, and 11 bases had no gene match. The CDR3 runs to 15 residues. The V gene's germline CDR1 is MDHEN and CDR2 SYDVKM. CDR3 sequence (DNA): TGTGCCACTTGTGTTGCAGGGGGAATGAACACTGAAGCTTTCTTT. Translating gives CATCVAGGMNTEAFF. The full variable domain, in which reference TRBV28 and TRBJ1-1 provide the parts outside the CDR3, is DVKVTQSSRYLVKRTGEKVFLECVQDMDHENMFWYRQDPGLGLRLIYFSYDVKMKEKGDIPEGYSVSREKKERFSLILESASTNQTSMYLCATCVAGGMNTEAFFGQGTRLTVV.

The chain joins TRBV14 to TRBJ1-4, with D uncertain. CDR1 and CDR2 from the germline V gene are SGHDN and FVKESK. V lost 0 bases to trimming and J lost 4 bases, with 15 bases between them. The CDR3 length is 17 residues. CDR3 region: CASSQDLSRQINEKLFF. The DNA for the CDR3 is TGTGCCAGCAGCCAAGATCTATCTAGGCAGATTAATGAAAAACTGTTTTTT.

This rearrangement joins TRBV28 to TRBJ2-1; 11 bases are shared with TRBD2. From germline, CDR1 is MDHEN and CDR2 SYDVKM. The ends lost 6 bases at V and 4 bases at J; junction bases unmatched: 5. The CDR3 covers 15 residues. The CDR3 sequence is CASRPPSGGYNEQFF. The DNA of the CDR3 is TGTGCCAGCAGGCCCCCTAGCGGGGGGTACAATGAGCAGTTCTTC.

The chain links TRBV5-4 to TRBJ2-5; D is uncertain. The length of the CDR3 is 16 residues. CDR1 is SGHNT, CDR2 YYREEE, per germline (reference sequence). Trimming left V 0 bases short and J 5 bases short, with 17 bases between. The CDR3: CASSLGVEKVVETQYF. CDR3 DNA sequence: TGTGCCAGCAGCTTGGGGGTGGAGAAAGTTGTTGAGACCCAGTACTTC.

This clone has a handful of counts. V gene TRBV6-2 or TRBV6-3 combines with J gene TRBJ2-3; the match to TRBD2 covers 7 bases. V shed 6 bases, J shed 7 bases, and the junction held 7 bases outside the gene matches. The CDR3 is 13 amino acids. CDR1 and CDR2 from the germline V gene are MNHEY and SVGEGT. The CDR3 here is CASSLALANTQYF. The CDR3 DNA reads as TGTGCCAGCAGCCTCGCACTAGCGAATACGCAGTATTTT.